One sample yielded the 27 T cell receptor beta chains listed below, sequenced in a study of cytomegalovirus exposure and HLA in healthy donors. Sequencing used immunoSEQ multiplex PCR; TCRdb keeps in-frame clones, though not all of them. The sample has 150,000 or so clones, about 85% seen once; the top ten hold 2% to 2.5%. Sequenced material: PBMCs. The receptors shown here come from a man younger than 40 in good health and CMV-seropositive.

The table lists this clone with a few counts. The chain carries TRBV7-9 and TRBJ1-5, with a tentative D call TRBD1 (5 bases). The V gene's germline CDR1 is SEHNR and CDR2 FQNEAQ (reference sequence). The V and J ends lost 5 bases and 4 bases respectively, with 12 bases between them. The CDR3 covers 14 residues. CDR3 sequence reads: CASSPREGNQPQHF. CDR3 nucleotide sequence: TGTGCCAGCAGCCCCAGGGAGGGTAATCAGCCCCAGCATTTT.

This clone occurred a few times. V gene TRBV18 combines with J gene TRBJ1-5; perhaps TRBD1 as D (5 bases). CDR3 size: 18 residues. V dropped 2 bases and J dropped 7 bases, with 24 bases sitting between them. Germline V CDR1 and CDR2: KGHSH, LQKENI. The CDR3 DNA reads TGTGCCAGCTCACCAGTAGGCCGCAGGGTTAAGCGAGGACAGCCCCAGCATTTT. It encodes CASSPVGRRVKRGQPQHF.

CDR3 residues: CASSQDGEQNTQYF. The CDR3 DNA reads TGTGCCAGCAGCCAAGATGGGGAGCAGAATACGCAGTATTTT. V is TRBV4-2 and J is TRBJ2-3; D may be TRBD2 (5 bases). Germline CDR1 LGHNA, CDR2 YNFKEQ. V dropped 0 bases and J dropped 7 bases, with 11 bases sitting between them. The CDR3 has 14 amino acids.

The table lists this clone with a count of one. The chain uses TRBV7-9 and TRBJ2-2; a weak D match, TRBD2 (6 bases). The CDR3 consists of 17 residues. CDR1 and CDR2 from the germline V gene are SEHNR and FQNEAQ (reference sequence). Trimming pared 5 bases from V and 3 bases from J, leaving 19 bases between. CDR3: CASSVPFPGEDTGELFF. DNA of the CDR3: TGTGCCAGCAGCGTACCCTTTCCGGGGGAGGACACCGGGGAGCTGTTTTTT.

The V gene is TRBV5-8, the J gene TRBJ1-4; no reliable D call. This CDR3 spans 15 amino acids. The V end lost 4 bases, the J end lost 8 bases, and 18 bases lay between the germline ends. Germline assignment: CDR1 SGHTS and CDR2 YDEGEE. The CDR3 loop is CASSHRGKVTEKLFF. CDR3 sequence (DNA): TGTGCCAGCAGCCACCGAGGGAAGGTTACGGAAAAACTGTTTTTT.

The V call is TRBV5-4, the J call TRBJ2-4; D might be TRBD2 (7 bases). Germline CDR1 SGHNT, CDR2 YYREEE (reference sequence). This CDR3 comprises 17 residues. V lost 4 bases, J lost 4 bases, and 21 bases lay in between. As DNA, the CDR3 is TGTGCCAGCAGCGGGGGGGCGGTCAGGGCAGGGAAAAACATTCAGTACTTC. It is translated as CASSGGAVRAGKNIQYF.

This sequence joins TRBV6-6 and TRBJ1-2, with D maybe TRBD1 (6 bases). CDR3 length: 13 amino acids. Trimming stripped 5 bases from V and 4 bases from J, with 11 bases between. Germline V lookup: CDR1 MNHNY, CDR2 SVGAGI (reference sequence). CDR3: CASSPQGVYGYTF. CDR3 in DNA: TGTGCCAGCAGTCCACAGGGAGTCTATGGCTACACCTTC.

This clone occurred many times. The V call is TRBV25-1, the J call TRBJ2-2; 8 nucleotides line up with TRBD2. Trimming cost V 8 bases and J 3 bases; bases outside gene matches: 5. The CDR3 loop spans 14 amino acids. The germline V gene encodes CDR1 MGHDK and CDR2 SYGVNS. The CDR3 spells CASRRAGDTGELFF. The CDR3 DNA is TGTGCCAGCCGGAGAGCGGGAGACACCGGGGAGCTGTTTTTT. The whole variable domain, filled in from reference TRBV25-1 and TRBJ2-2, reads EADIYQTPRYLVIGTGKKITLECSQTMGHDKMYWYQQDPGMELHLIHYSYGVNSTEKGDLSSESTVSRIRTEHFPLTLESARPSHTSQYLCASRRAGDTGELFFGEGSRLTVL.

This clone was observed a handful of times. The chain carries TRBV19 and TRBJ1-1; possibly TRBD1 for D (6 bases). The germline V gene encodes CDR1 LNHDA and CDR2 SQIVND (reference sequence). V was cut by 10 bases and J by 10 bases, with 10 bases left in between. This CDR3 has 9 residues. CDR3 sequence: CATGAGAFF. CDR3 coding DNA: TGTGCCACAGGGGCAGGAGCTTTCTTT.

The chain carries TRBV5-5 and TRBJ2-1, with TRBD2 matching 11 bases. CDR1 SGHKS and CDR2 YYEKEE come from the germline V gene (reference sequence). CDR3 size: 14 residues. V dropped 6 bases and J dropped 7; count of bases not matched to a gene: 6. The CDR3 DNA follows: TGTGCCAGCATCCTCGGGACTAGCGGAAATGAGCAGTTCTTC. Amino acids: CASILGTSGNEQFF.

This rearrangement joins TRBV14 to TRBJ2-2; D gene ambiguous. The CDR3 covers 15 residues. The ends were cut back, 0 bases at V and 4 bases at J, with 9 bases in the middle. Germline values: CDR1 SGHDN, CDR2 FVKESK. CDR3 nucleotides: TGTGCCAGCAGCCAAGATTATGCAGTCACCGGGGAGCTGTTTTTT. This codes for CASSQDYAVTGELFF.

The genes are TRBV30 and TRBJ1-4, with a weak D call TRBD1 (5 bases). The CDR3 sequence is 13 residues long. The V gene lost 5 bases and the J gene lost 2 bases, with 9 bases spanning the gap. Looked up from germline, CDR1 is GTSNPN and CDR2 is SVGIG (reference sequence). The DNA of the CDR3 is TGTGCCTGGGGGGGGGTCACTAATGAAAAACTGTTTTTT. Translation: CAWGGVTNEKLFF.

V usage is TRBV7-2 and J usage is TRBJ1-2, with TRBD1 matching 8 bases. The V gene end was trimmed by 1 base and the J gene end by 4 bases; junction bases not matched to a gene: 2. The CDR3 runs 14 residues. Germline CDR1 and CDR2: SGHTA and FQGNSA. The CDR3 coding sequence is TGTGCCAGCAGCTTAGACAGGGGGGCCTATGGCTACACCTTC. The encoded protein is CASSLDRGAYGYTF.

The chain has TRBV6-6 and TRBJ2-1; D possibly corresponds to TRBD1 (6 bases). Germline loops: CDR1 MNHNY, CDR2 SVGAGI (reference sequence). The V gene lost 2 bases and the J gene lost 7 bases, with 15 bases spanning the gap. The CDR3 has 15 residues. The CDR3 is CASSYITGWQNEQFF. In DNA, the CDR3 is TGTGCCAGCAGTTACATCACAGGGTGGCAGAATGAGCAGTTCTTC.

The chain joins TRBV9 to TRBJ2-2; tentative D call: TRBD1 (5 bases). This CDR3 region has 16 residues. V was shortened by 5 bases and J by 3 bases, with 17 bases between the two germline ends. Per germline, CDR1 SGDLS and CDR2 YYNGEE. The CDR3 region has the DNA TGTGCCAGCAGGGCGCCAGGGCTGATGGACACCGGGGAGCTGTTTTTT. Protein: CASRAPGLMDTGELFF.

This clone was observed once. DNA for the CDR3: TGTGCCAGCAGTTACTCGGGCAGGGTCGGCTACACCTTC. This encodes CASSYSGRVGYTF. V and J are TRBV6-5 and TRBJ1-2; tentatively, D is TRBD1 (5 bases). Germline V gene data show CDR1 as MNHEY and CDR2 as SVGAGI. This CDR3 has 13 amino acids. V lost 0 bases and J 8 bases, leaving 10 bases between the germline ends.

The chain links TRBV6-1 to TRBJ2-7; D might be TRBD2 (5 bases). This CDR3 comprises 15 residues. The V and J ends lost 6 bases and 0 bases respectively, with 15 bases between them. Per the germline V gene, CDR1 is MNHNS and CDR2 is SASEGT. The CDR3 region is CASRRLGDSSYEQYF. The CDR3 nucleotides are TGTGCCAGCAGGAGGCTCGGGGATAGCTCCTACGAGCAGTACTTC.

This rearrangement joins TRBV12-5 to TRBJ1-1; perhaps TRBD1 as D (5 bases). Germline loops: CDR1 LGHNT, CDR2 FRNRAP. The CDR3 spans 12 residues. Trimming left V 5 bases short and J 1 base short, with 5 bases between. CDR3 in DNA: TGTGCTAGTGGTACAGGGAACACTGAAGCTTTCTTT. Translation: CASGTGNTEAFF.

The CDR3 DNA reads as TGTGCCAGCAGCCCCGGGAGGGGGCCCGGGGAGCTGTTTTTT. Translated: CASSPGRGPGELFF. The chain joins TRBV5-6 to TRBJ2-2; possibly TRBD2 for D (8 bases). Germline V gene sequence: CDR1 SGHDT, CDR2 YYEEEE. The CDR3 extends over 14 amino acids. Trimming shortened V by 4 bases and J by 6 bases, and 13 bases separated the two germline ends.

This clone was counted a few times. The chain is built from TRBV28 and TRBJ2-2; 7 bases are a match to TRBD1. The length of the CDR3 is 17 residues. Unmatched junction bases numbered 13, after V lost 5 bases and J lost 4 bases. The germline V gene encodes CDR1 MDHEN and CDR2 SYDVKM. CDR3 loop: CASSPIKTGVFTGELFF. DNA of the CDR3: TGTGCCAGCAGTCCTATTAAAACAGGGGTTTTCACCGGGGAGCTGTTTTTT.

This clone has only one observation. CDR3 nucleotide sequence: TGTGCTAGTGGTTTGGGACCCCTGGGACAGGGGGCGTCTGGGGCCAACGTCCTGACTTTC. Encoded protein: CASGLGPLGQGASGANVLTF. The genes are TRBV12-5 and TRBJ2-6; 12 bases line up with TRBD1. From germline, CDR1 is LGHNT and CDR2 FRNRAP. Trimming at V came to 1 base and at J to 1 base, leaving 8 bases not matched to a gene. This CDR3 has 20 residues.

In its sample, this clone was seen many times. The rearrangement links TRBV19 to TRBJ2-5, with D uncertain. V was clipped by 4 bases and J by 5 bases, with 5 bases between them. The CDR3 length is 11 residues. Germline assignment: CDR1 LNHDA and CDR2 SQIVND (reference sequence). CDR3 sequence reads: CASSTSETQYF. The CDR3 DNA follows: TGTGCCAGTAGTACTTCGGAGACCCAGTACTTC.

The V call is TRBV7-2, the J call TRBJ2-3, with TRBD1 as a possible D gene (5 bases). Germline assignment: CDR1 SGHTA and CDR2 FQGNSA. V lost 2 bases and J lost 5, with 8 bases in between. The CDR3 is made up of 13 amino acids. CDR3 protein: CASSLSREDTQYF. For the CDR3, the DNA is TGTGCCAGCAGCTTATCCAGGGAAGATACGCAGTATTTT.

This clone appeared a single time. The chain links TRBV27 to TRBJ1-2, with TRBD1 identical over 9 bases. CDR3 length: 13 residues. J gave up 8 bases and V 6 bases, and 7 bases lay outside the gene matches. Germline CDR1 is MNHEY and CDR2 is SMNVEV (reference sequence). CDR3 bases: TGTGCCAGCAGGTTACAGGGGGCGAAAGGCTACACCTTC. It yields the protein CASRLQGAKGYTF.

The table lists this clone with a few counts. This sequence joins TRBV7-2 and TRBJ2-2; D remains unclear. This CDR3 region has 12 residues. V lost 4 bases, J lost 6 bases, and 6 bases lay in between. CDR1 and CDR2 (germline): SGHTA, FQGNSA. The CDR3 spells CASSSFPGELFF. The CDR3 DNA reads as TGTGCCAGCAGCTCGTTCCCCGGGGAGCTGTTTTTT.

The chain is built from TRBV5-1 and TRBJ2-2, with 7 nucleotides matching TRBD1. The CDR3 covers 16 residues. V shed 4 bases and J 6 bases; nucleotides not matched to a gene: 12. Germline V lookup: CDR1 SGHRS, CDR2 YFSETQ. CDR3 DNA sequence: TGCGCCAGCAGCATGACCACGACAGGGCTGGCCGGGGAGCTGTTTTTT. It translates to CASSMTTTGLAGELFF.

In DNA, the CDR3 is TGTGCCAGCAGTTACGGCAGGTTTACTGGAAACACCATATATTTT. Amino acid sequence: CASSYGRFTGNTIYF. This sequence joins TRBV6-5 and TRBJ1-3; D gene uncertain. The CDR3 is 15 amino acids. V shed 2 bases and J shed 2 bases, with 10 bases lying between them. Germline lookup yields CDR1 MNHEY and CDR2 SVGAGI.